This T cell receptor beta chain was documented in a study of T cell responses to AZD1222 COVID-19 vaccine. Only in-frame clones appear in the TCRdb table, and some are missing; sequencing was by immunoSEQ multiplex PCR. The sample shows 120,000 or so clones, 88% of them seen only once. Losses at the gene ends were 4 bases for V and 3 bases for J; bases not matched to a gene: 8. Germline loops: CDR1 KGHSY, CDR2 FQNENV. The CDR3 is 15 amino acids. This chain uses TRBV16 with TRBJ1-2; 7 bases match TRBD1. The source is an adult in good health. The material was peripheral blood, obtained on day 0 of AZD1222 vaccination. The CDR3 DNA reads as TGTGCCAGCAGCCCCCTGGGACAGCAGGACTATGGCTACACCTTC. This codes for CASSPLGQQDYGYTF.